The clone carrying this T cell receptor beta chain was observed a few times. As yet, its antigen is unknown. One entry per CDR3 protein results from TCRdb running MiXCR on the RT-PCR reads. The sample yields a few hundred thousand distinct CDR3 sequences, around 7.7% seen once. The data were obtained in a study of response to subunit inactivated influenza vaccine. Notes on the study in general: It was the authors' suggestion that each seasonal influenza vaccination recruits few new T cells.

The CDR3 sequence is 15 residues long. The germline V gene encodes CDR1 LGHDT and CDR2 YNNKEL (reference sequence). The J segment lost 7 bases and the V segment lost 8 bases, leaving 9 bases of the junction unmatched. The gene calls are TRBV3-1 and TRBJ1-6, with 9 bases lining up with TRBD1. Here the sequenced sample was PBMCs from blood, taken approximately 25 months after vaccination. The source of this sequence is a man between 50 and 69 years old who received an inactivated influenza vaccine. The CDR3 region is CASGYGTGKNSPLHF. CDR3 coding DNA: TGTGCCAGCGGTTATGGGACAGGGAAGAATTCACCCCTCCACTTT.